These 18 T cell receptor beta chains share one sample of origin, sequenced in a study of early T cells in non-severe SARS-CoV-2 infection. TCRdb used MiXCR to reprocess the 5' RACE reads, holding one entry per CDR3 protein. In the table there are under 60,000 distinct CDR3 sequences, roughly 5.3% of which are singletons. The sequencing sample was made of whole blood. All receptors come from an adult who was a healthcare worker with PCR-confirmed SARS-CoV-2 infection or an uninfected control (not recorded which).

This clonotype was found many times. The chain couples TRBV2 to TRBJ2-5; TRBD2 aligns across 8 bases. The V gene end was trimmed by 8 bases and the J gene end by 4 bases; junction bases not matched to a gene: 6. This CDR3 has 13 residues. Per germline, CDR1 SNHLY and CDR2 FYNNEI. The CDR3 is CASQRESRETQYF. The CDR3 DNA follows: TGTGCCAGCCAGCGGGAGTCGCGAGAGACCCAGTACTTC. The entire variable domain, with the rest obtained from reference TRBV2 and TRBJ2-5, is as follows: EPEVTQTPSHQVTQMGQEVILRCVPISNHLYFYWYRQILGQKVEFLVSFYNNEISEKSEIFDDQFSVERPDGSNFTLKIRSTKLEDSAMYFCASQRESRETQYFGPGTRLLVL.

In its sample, this clonotype was seen many times. V and J are TRBV4-2 and TRBJ2-2; D is undetermined. Trimming stripped 0 bases from V and 8 bases from J, with 7 bases between. Germline assignment: CDR1 LGHNA and CDR2 YNFKEQ. CDR3 length: 13 residues. The CDR3 coding sequence is TGTGCCAGCAGCCAAGATTCCAGGGGGGAGCTGTTTTTT. It codes for CASSQDSRGELFF.

This clonotype has ten or more counts. The chain couples TRBV12-3 or TRBV12-4 to TRBJ2-1; D gene unclear. With 1 base removed from V and 8 bases from J, the gap between germline ends came to 3 bases. The CDR3 is 11 residues long. CDR3 residues: CASSLEDEQFF. In DNA, the CDR3 is TGTGCCAGCAGTTTAGAGGATGAGCAGTTCTTC.

This clonotype was observed at least ten times. The chain combines TRBV7-2 with TRBJ2-7, with a tentative D call TRBD2 (5 bases). In germline, CDR1 is SGHTA, CDR2 FQGNSA. The ends were cut back, 5 bases at V and 5 bases at J, with 16 bases in the middle. This CDR3 spans 14 amino acids. In DNA form, the CDR3 reads TGTGCCAGCAGCCTCCGACGGGATAACCACGAGCAGTACTTC. The encoded protein is CASSLRRDNHEQYF.

This clonotype turned up a few times. This sequence joins TRBV29-1 and TRBJ2-6; possible D gene TRBD1, 6 bases. The CDR3 consists of 14 residues. The ends were cut back, 1 base at V and 7 bases at J, with 11 bases in the middle. CDR1 and CDR2 from the germline V gene are SQVTM and ANQGSEA. CDR3 residues: CSVEGKGEANVLTF. CDR3 coding DNA: TGCAGCGTTGAAGGGAAGGGGGAAGCCAACGTCCTGACTTTC.

This clonotype came up many times. The genes are TRBV24-1 and TRBJ2-2; a possible D gene is TRBD1 (6 bases). Germline CDR1 reads KGHDR; CDR2 reads SFDVKD. V lost 7 bases, J lost 4 bases, and 9 bases lay in between. The CDR3 is 13 amino acids. The CDR3, as DNA: TGTGCCACCAGCGGACAGCGCACCGGGGAGCTGTTTTTT. It specifies CATSGQRTGELFF.

This clonotype was counted only a few times. The gene calls are TRBV5-1 and TRBJ1-6; TRBD1 is a possible D gene (5 bases). Germline assignment: CDR1 SGHRS and CDR2 YFSETQ. V was clipped by 4 bases and J by 5 bases, with 16 bases between them. This CDR3 has 16 residues. The CDR3 DNA reads as TGCGCCAGCAGCGGGGGACTTCACCGGGATAATTCACCCCTCCACTTT. This translates into CASSGGLHRDNSPLHF.

The chain employs TRBV6-6 and TRBJ2-2; TRBD1 matches 7 bases. Germline CDR1 and CDR2: MNHNY and SVGAGI (reference sequence). The CDR3 sequence is 15 residues long. The junction had 4 bases not matched to a gene; V was cut back by 6 bases and J by 0 bases. CDR3 region: CASRMGTANTGELFF. The CDR3 nucleotides are TGTGCCAGCAGAATGGGGACAGCGAACACCGGGGAGCTGTTTTTT.

This chain connects TRBV6-6 to TRBJ1-2; unclear D gene. In germline, CDR1 is MNHNY, CDR2 SVGAGI (reference sequence). The CDR3 contains 11 residues. Trimming removed 7 bases from V and 2 bases from J, with 5 bases in between. The chain's CDR3 is CASTSNYGYTF. In DNA form, the CDR3 reads TGTGCCAGCACTTCCAACTATGGCTACACCTTC.

This clonotype has at least ten counts. This rearrangement joins TRBV7-2 to TRBJ2-1; D is ambiguous. The germline CDR1 and CDR2 sequences are SGHTA and FQGNSA. This CDR3 has 12 residues. V was pared by 5 bases and J by 7 bases, with 9 bases between. The CDR3 is CASSVIWNEQFF. CDR3 bases: TGTGCCAGCAGCGTCATTTGGAATGAGCAGTTCTTC.

There are many counts of this clonotype. V usage is TRBV12-3 or TRBV12-4 and J usage is TRBJ2-5; 9 bases fit TRBD2. J lost 4 bases, V lost 6 bases, and 3 bases had no gene match. This CDR3 comprises 13 residues. The CDR3, as DNA: TGTGCCAGCAGCCTAGCGGGGACAGAGACCCAGTACTTC. Protein product: CASSLAGTETQYF.

This clonotype was seen more than once but under ten times. The chain combines TRBV7-2 with TRBJ1-2; no firm D call. V was trimmed by 5 bases and J by 3 bases, leaving 16 bases between them. The germline CDR1 and CDR2 sequences are SGHTA and FQGNSA. The CDR3 consists of 15 residues. The CDR3 coding sequence is TGTGCCAGCAGCCACGTGCAGGCAGGAGACTATGGCTACACCTTC. Translating gives CASSHVQAGDYGYTF. Variable domain in full (rest from reference TRBV7-2 and TRBJ1-2): GAGVSQSPSNKVTEKGKDVELRCDPISGHTALYWYRQSLGQGLEFLIYFQGNSAPDKSGLPSDRFSAERTGGSVSTLTIQRTQQEDSAVYLCASSHVQAGDYGYTFGSGTRLTVV.

This clonotype showed up many times. This sequence joins TRBV2 and TRBJ1-2; tentative D call: TRBD1 (5 bases). Looked up from germline, CDR1 is SNHLY and CDR2 is FYNNEI. V was shortened by 4 bases and J by 4 bases, with 19 bases between the two germline ends. There are 16 residues in the CDR3. CDR3 amino acids: CASSAGRQTRAYGYTF. The CDR3 region has the DNA TGTGCCAGCAGTGCGGGCAGACAGACCAGGGCCTATGGCTACACCTTC.

This clonotype was seen many times. V usage is TRBV7-2 and J usage is TRBJ1-5; D is unclear. V lost 3 bases, J lost 4 bases, and 4 bases lay in between. CDR1 and CDR2 from the germline V gene are SGHTA and FQGNSA. The CDR3 loop spans 12 amino acids. The DNA for the CDR3 is TGTGCCAGCAGCTTCCAGAATCAGCCCCAGCATTTT. It codes for CASSFQNQPQHF.

This clonotype was detected many times. This chain links TRBV30 with TRBJ1-2; no firm D call. V lost 7 bases and J lost 3, with 18 bases in between. There are 14 residues in the CDR3. CDR1 GTSNPN and CDR2 SVGIG come from the germline V gene (reference sequence). The CDR3 sequence: CAFGDEGEYYGYTF. The CDR3 DNA sequence: TGTGCCTTCGGCGACGAGGGAGAGTACTATGGCTACACCTTC.

This clonotype came up a few times. This chain connects TRBV27 to TRBJ2-1; TRBD2 aligns across 11 bases. The CDR3 is 20 amino acids. Germline-derived CDR1 and CDR2 are MNHEY and SMNVEV (reference sequence). CDR3 region: CHTSRRLAGGHESSYNEQFF. The DNA for the CDR3 is TGTCATACGAGTCGGCGGCTAGCGGGGGGTCATGAGAGCTCCTACAATGAGCAGTTCTTC.

This clonotype showed up many times. CDR3 nucleotides: TGTGCCAGCAGTTACTCCGGGCAGGGGGACACCGGGGAGCTGTTTTTT. It encodes CASSYSGQGDTGELFF. The chain combines TRBV6-6 with TRBJ2-2; 7 positions agree with TRBD1. Trimming at V came to 0 bases and at J to 3 bases, leaving 4 bases not matched to a gene. The CDR3 spans 16 residues. The germline CDR1 and CDR2 sequences are MNHNY and SVGAGI (reference sequence).

This clonotype appeared many times. The rearrangement joins TRBV2 to TRBJ2-1, with D tentatively TRBD2 (6 bases). This CDR3 spans 16 amino acids. Trimming removed 6 bases at V and 0 bases at J, with 15 bases between. CDR1 and CDR2 from the germline V gene are SNHLY and FYNNEI. CDR3 bases: TGTGCCAGCAGGGAGACGGAGGGAGTCTCCTACAATGAGCAGTTCTTC. Translating gives CASRETEGVSYNEQFF.